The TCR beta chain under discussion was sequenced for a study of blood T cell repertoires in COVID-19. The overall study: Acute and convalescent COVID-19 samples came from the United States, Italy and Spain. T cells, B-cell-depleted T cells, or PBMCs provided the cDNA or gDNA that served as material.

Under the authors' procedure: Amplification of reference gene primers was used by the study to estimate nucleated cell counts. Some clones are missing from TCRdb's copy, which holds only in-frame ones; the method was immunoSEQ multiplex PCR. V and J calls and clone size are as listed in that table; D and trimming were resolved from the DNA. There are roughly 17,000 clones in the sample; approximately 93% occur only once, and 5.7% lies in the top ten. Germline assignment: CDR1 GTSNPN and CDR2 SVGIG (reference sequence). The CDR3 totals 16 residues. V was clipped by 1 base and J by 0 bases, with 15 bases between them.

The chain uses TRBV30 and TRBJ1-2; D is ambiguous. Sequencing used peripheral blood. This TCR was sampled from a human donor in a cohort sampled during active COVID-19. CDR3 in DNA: TGTGCCTGGAGTGGGGCAAATCGCCCGGCTAACTATGGCTACACCTTC. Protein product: CAWSGANRPANYGYTF.